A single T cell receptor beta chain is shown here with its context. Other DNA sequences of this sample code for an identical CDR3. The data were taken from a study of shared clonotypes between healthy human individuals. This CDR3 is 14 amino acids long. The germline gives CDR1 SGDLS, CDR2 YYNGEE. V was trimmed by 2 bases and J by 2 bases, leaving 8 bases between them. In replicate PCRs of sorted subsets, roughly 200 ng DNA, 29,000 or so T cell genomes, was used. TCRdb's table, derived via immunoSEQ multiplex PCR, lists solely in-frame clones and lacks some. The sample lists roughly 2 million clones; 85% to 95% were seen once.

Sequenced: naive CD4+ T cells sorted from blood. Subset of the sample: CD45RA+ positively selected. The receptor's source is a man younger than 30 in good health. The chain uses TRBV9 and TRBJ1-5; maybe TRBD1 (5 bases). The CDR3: CASSVGAGNQPQHF. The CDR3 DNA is TGTGCCAGCAGCGTCGGGGCCGGCAATCAGCCCCAGCATTTT. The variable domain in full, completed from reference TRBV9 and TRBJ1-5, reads DSGVTQTPKHLITATGQRVTLRCSPRSGDLSVYWYQQSLDQGLQFLIQYYNGEERAKGNILERFSAQQFPDLHSELNLSSLELGDSALYFCASSVGAGNQPQHFGDGTRLSIL.